One sample yielded the 2 T cell receptor beta chains listed below, sequenced in a study of blood T cell repertoires in COVID-19. Clones were sequenced by immunoSEQ multiplex PCR, and TCRdb holds only the in-frame ones, with some missing. The table shows hundreds of thousands of clones, with around four fifths occurring only once. Sequenced: peripheral blood. The receptors were gathered from a woman aged 45 to 65 with active or convalescent COVID-19.

The chain has TRBV2 and TRBJ1-1; 11 bases line up with TRBD1. The CDR3 length is 13 residues. V shed 2 bases and J 11 bases; nucleotides not matched to a gene: 4. The germline gives CDR1 SNHLY, CDR2 FYNNEI. The CDR3 region is CASSERTGGKAFF. CDR3 nucleotide sequence: TGTGCCAGCAGTGAAAGGACAGGGGGCAAGGCTTTCTTT.

CDR3 amino acids: CASSLGAGLSGNTIYF. CDR3 coding DNA: TGTGCCAGCAGCTTGGGGGCAGGCCTCTCTGGAAACACCATATATTTT. This chain joins TRBV5-6 and TRBJ1-3; unclear D gene. V shed 0 bases and J shed 0 bases, with 10 bases lying between them. The CDR3 is 16 residues long. Germline lookup yields CDR1 SGHDT and CDR2 YYEEEE. Full variable domain (missing parts from reference TRBV5-6 and TRBJ1-3): DAGVTQSPTHLIKTRGQQVTLRCSPKSGHDTVSWYQQALGQGPQFIFQYYEEEERQRGNFPDRFSGHQFPNYSSELNVNALLLGDSALYLCASSLGAGLSGNTIYFGEGSWLTVV.